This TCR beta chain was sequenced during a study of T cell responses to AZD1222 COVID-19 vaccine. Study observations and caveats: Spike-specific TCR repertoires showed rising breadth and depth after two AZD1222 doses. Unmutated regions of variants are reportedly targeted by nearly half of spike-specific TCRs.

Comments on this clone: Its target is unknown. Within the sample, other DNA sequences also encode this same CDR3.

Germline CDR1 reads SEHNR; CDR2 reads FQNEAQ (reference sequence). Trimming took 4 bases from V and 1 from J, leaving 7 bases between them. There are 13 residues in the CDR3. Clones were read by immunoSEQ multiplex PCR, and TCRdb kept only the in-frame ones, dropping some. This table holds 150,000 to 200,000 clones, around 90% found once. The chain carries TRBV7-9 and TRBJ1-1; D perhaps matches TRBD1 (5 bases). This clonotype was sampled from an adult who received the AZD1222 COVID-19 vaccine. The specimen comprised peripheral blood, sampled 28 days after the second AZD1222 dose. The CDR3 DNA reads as TGTGCCAGCAGCTCCCAGGGGAACACTGAAGCTTTCTTT. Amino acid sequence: CASSSQGNTEAFF.